Listed below are T cell receptor beta chains from one sample, sequenced in a study of CD8+CD57+ T cells in acquired aplastic anemia. MiXCR was run by TCRdb on the reads, yielding one entry per CDR3 protein. The data show roughly 58,000 distinct CDR3 sequences, with less than 65% seen just once and 2% to 3% held by the top ten. The sequenced sample was sorted CD4+, CD8+, or CD8+CD57+ T cells (not recorded which) from PBMCs. Receptors were obtained from a human donor in good health, serving as a control. Both conserved end residues are part of each CDR3. A D gene is named only where the DNA matches it firmly. Only part of the rows carry a size: once, few, many, or a class if the clone is expanded.

>TRBV14|TRBJ1-2|.|.
CASRDIVNYGYTF
TGTGCCAGCCGGGACATAGTTAACTATGGCTACACCTTC
>TRBV12-3/TRBV12-4|TRBJ1-6|.|TRBD1
CASSRDRGGSPLHF
TGTGCCAGCAGCCGCGACAGGGGGGGATCACCCCTCCACTTT
>TRBV7-9|TRBJ1-2|.|TRBD1
CASSLVVDRALGYTF
TGTGCCAGCAGCTTAGTTGTGGACAGGGCGCTTGGCTACACCTTC
>TRBV10-3|TRBJ1-2|.|.
CAISRQVSDSGYTF
TGTGCCATCAGCCGACAGGTTTCGGACTCGGGCTACACCTTC
>TRBV29-1|TRBJ2-1|.|TRBD2
CSVIPDGTSGRGYNEQFF
TGCAGCGTAATACCCGACGGGACTAGCGGGAGGGGGTACAATGAGCAGTTCTTC
>TRBV7-2|TRBJ2-3|.|.
CPSSVGLEDTQYF
TGTCCCAGCAGCGTGGGTTTGGAAGATACGCAGTATTTT
>TRBV20-1|TRBJ1-5|few|TRBD1
CSATGTGNQPQHF
TGCAGTGCCACCGGGACAGGGAATCAGCCCCAGCATTTT
>TRBV19|TRBJ2-3|medium-sized|.
CASRGSTDTQYF
TGTGCCAGTAGAGGCAGCACAGATACGCAGTATTTT
>TRBV14|TRBJ2-7|once|.
CASSQDHGVYYEQYF
TGTGCCAGCAGCCAAGATCATGGAGTATACTACGAGCAGTACTTC
>TRBV10-3|TRBJ1-1|medium-sized|.
CATCPGGTEAFF
TGTGCCACCTGCCCGGGGGGCACTGAAGCTTTCTTT
>TRBV6-5|TRBJ1-3|.|.
CASSYSLTSSSGNTIYF
TGTGCCAGCAGTTACTCGCTTACGTCTAGCTCTGGAAACACCATATATTTT
>TRBV20-1|TRBJ2-1|many|.
CSAPGVLEGGYNEQFF
TGCAGTGCTCCCGGGGTACTGGAGGGAGGCTACAATGAGCAGTTCTTC
>TRBV24-1|TRBJ2-3|few|TRBD2
CATGRIAGGPTDTQYF
TGTGCCACCGGGCGGATAGCGGGAGGGCCCACAGATACGCAGTATTTT
>TRBV24-1|TRBJ2-1|.|TRBD2
CATTPKAPGLAGNEQFF
TGTGCCACCACTCCTAAGGCCCCCGGACTAGCGGGCAATGAGCAGTTCTTC
>TRBV29-1|TRBJ2-3|.|.
CSVEYSAADTQYF
TGCAGCGTTGAGTACTCGGCGGCAGATACGCAGTATTTT
>TRBV29-1|TRBJ1-5|.|.
CSRRQSRDQPQHF
TGCAGTCGTCGACAGTCTCGGGATCAGCCCCAGCATTTT
>TRBV20-1|TRBJ1-5|many|TRBD1
CSASFDGTGTRPQHF
TGCAGTGCTAGCTTCGACGGGACAGGGACCCGGCCCCAGCATTTT
>TRBV14|TRBJ2-3|.|TRBD2
CAISGRAGGRTDTQYF
TGTGCCATCAGTGGTCGCGCGGGGGGGCGCACAGATACGCAGTATTTT
>TRBV6-5|TRBJ2-7|many|.
CASSYSFVGSGDGEQYF
TGTGCCAGCAGTTACTCGTTTGTTGGTTCAGGGGACGGCGAGCAGTACTTC
>TRBV25-1|TRBJ1-4|.|TRBD1
CASSEWGTGSEKLFF
TGTGCCAGCAGTGAATGGGGGACAGGGAGTGAAAAACTGTTTTTT
>TRBV19|TRBJ2-3|.|.
CASSTLGTRDSVIDTQYF
TGTGCCAGTAGTACACTTGGTACCCGGGACTCGGTGATAGATACGCAGTATTTT
>TRBV4-3|TRBJ2-1|.|TRBD2
CASSTGTSGSKDEQFF
TGCGCCAGCAGCACCGGGACTAGCGGGAGTAAGGATGAGCAGTTCTTC
>TRBV6-1|TRBJ2-2|many|.
CATTLVVSGELFF
TGTGCCACCACACTTGTTGTGTCGGGGGAGCTGTTTTTT
>TRBV24-1|TRBJ2-1|.|.
CATSGSGFSYNEQFF
TGTGCCACCAGTGGGTCAGGGTTTTCCTACAATGAGCAGTTCTTC
>TRBV20-1|TRBJ2-3|once|TRBD2
CSASLAGVTDTQYF
TGCAGTGCTTCGCTAGCGGGAGTAACAGATACGCAGTATTTT
>TRBV7-3|TRBJ2-3|many|.
CASSFFTSSTDTQYF
TGTGCCAGCAGCTTTTTTACAAGTAGCACAGATACGCAGTATTTT
>TRBV24-1|TRBJ2-5|.|TRBD2
CATSSWGLVDKETQYF
TGTGCCACCAGCAGTTGGGGACTAGTAGATAAAGAGACCCAGTACTTC
>TRBV6-1|TRBJ1-6|many|TRBD1
CASSPTGGNGSPLHF
TGTGCCAGCAGTCCCACAGGGGGTAATGGTTCACCCCTCCACTTT